The 32 T cell receptor beta chains reported below all come from one sample, sequenced in a study of cytomegalovirus exposure and HLA in healthy donors. PCR amplification relied on 60 Vbeta primers (plus 13 Jbeta primers). Clones were sequenced by immunoSEQ multiplex PCR, and TCRdb holds only the in-frame ones, with some missing. The sample lists 200,000 to 250,000 clones, around 80% occurring once. Material: PBMCs. The receptor set was obtained from a male donor in good health and CMV-seronegative.

The chain is built from TRBV9 and TRBJ1-3; TRBD1 is a possible D gene (5 bases). The germline V gene encodes CDR1 SGDLS and CDR2 YYNGEE. The V and J ends lost 4 bases and 2 bases respectively, with 19 bases between them. The CDR3 is 17 amino acids. CDR3 nucleotides: TGTGCCAGCAGCCCATACAGGTCTGCTTCTCCTGGAAACACCATATATTTT. Translating gives CASSPYRSASPGNTIYF.

This chain joins TRBV28 and TRBJ2-7; D may be TRBD2 (5 bases). V lost 10 bases and J 1 base, leaving 14 bases between the germline ends. The V gene's germline CDR1 is MDHEN and CDR2 SYDVKM. This CDR3 is built from 13 residues. CDR3 protein: CATLEATSYEQYF. Here the CDR3 DNA reads TGTGCCACCTTGGAGGCTACATCCTACGAGCAGTACTTC.

The rearrangement joins TRBV21-1 to TRBJ2-1; the table names TRBD2, a call not compared with the DNA. TRBV21-1 is termed a pseudogene. The CDR3 has 18 residues. The CDR3 region has the DNA TGTGCCAGCAGCAGTTCCACTAGCGGGAGTCCCCGGGGTAATGAGCAGTTCTTC. Its protein is CASSSSTSGSPRGNEQFF.

This clone was counted once. This chain's CDR3 is CASSDLGTPGAGYTF. For the CDR3, the DNA is TGTGCCAGCAGTGATTTGGGAACGCCTGGGGCAGGCTACACCTTC. J is TRBJ1-2 and V is TRBV2, with D possibly matching TRBD1 (5 bases). V was clipped by 3 bases and J by 8 bases, with 19 bases between them. The CDR3 covers 15 residues. CDR1 and CDR2 from the germline V gene are SNHLY and FYNNEI.

The genes are TRBV27 and TRBJ2-7, with TRBD1 matching over 9 bases. This CDR3 spans 17 amino acids. J gave up 3 bases and V 10 bases, and 19 bases lay outside the gene matches. CDR1 and CDR2 from the germline V gene are MNHEY and SMNVEV (reference sequence). The DNA for the CDR3 is TGTGCCACGAGATCCGGGACAGGGACCCCCAACTACTACGAGCAGTACTTC. It translates to CATRSGTGTPNYYEQYF.

The chain links TRBV7-3 to TRBJ2-7; D is perhaps TRBD1 (6 bases). In germline, CDR1 is SGHTA, CDR2 FQGTGA. CDR3 length: 12 residues. The germline V and J ends were trimmed by 6 bases and 7 bases, with 13 bases remaining between them. This chain's CDR3 is CASRSTRGEQYF. CDR3 nucleotide sequence: TGTGCCAGCAGGTCTACCAGGGGTGAGCAGTACTTC.

The chain joins TRBV6-5 to TRBJ1-5; D is uncertain. The CDR3 is 14 residues long. Germline V gives CDR1 MNHEY, CDR2 SVGAGI. Trimming shortened V by 6 bases and J by 6 bases, and 15 bases separated the two germline ends. The CDR3 protein is CASSLLPLGQPQHF. Written as DNA, the CDR3 is TGTGCCAGCAGCCTACTACCCCTAGGTCAGCCCCAGCATTTT.

V and J are TRBV2 and TRBJ1-3, with a tentative D call TRBD1 (6 bases). Trimming removed 6 bases at V and 0 bases at J, with 9 bases between. This CDR3 has 14 amino acids. Germline lookup yields CDR1 SNHLY and CDR2 FYNNEI. CDR3 sequence: CASRTGSSGNTIYF. CDR3 in DNA: TGTGCCAGCAGGACAGGTAGCTCTGGAAACACCATATATTTT. The whole variable domain, remainder taken from reference TRBV2 and TRBJ1-3, is EPEVTQTPSHQVTQMGQEVILRCVPISNHLYFYWYRQILGQKVEFLVSFYNNEISEKSEIFDDQFSVERPDGSNFTLKIRSTKLEDSAMYFCASRTGSSGNTIYFGEGSWLTVV.

As to this clone: Being one base from a much bigger clone, this may be a read error. The same CDR3 can be traced to other DNA sequences in this sample. The genes are TRBV4-1 and TRBJ2-6; D is possibly TRBD1 (5 bases). Per germline, CDR1 MGHRA and CDR2 YSYEKL. This CDR3 comprises 15 residues. Between the trimmed V and J ends, which lost 1 base and 1 base, there was a span of 5 bases. CDR3 protein: CASSQAGSGANVLTF. CDR3 DNA: TGCGCCAGCAGCCAAGCAGGGTCTGGGGCCAACGTCCTGACTTTC.

The V and J genes are TRBV11-2 and TRBJ2-1, with 9 bases matching TRBD1. Germline CDR1 and CDR2: SGHAT and FQNNGV. Trimming at V came to 4 bases and at J to 4 bases, leaving 11 bases not matched to a gene. The CDR3 totals 17 residues. The CDR3 reads CASSSGQGEMAYNEQFF. CDR3 sequence (DNA): TGTGCCAGCAGCTCGGGACAGGGTGAGATGGCATACAATGAGCAGTTCTTC.

This clone was detected only once. This chain connects TRBV5-4 to TRBJ2-7; maybe TRBD1 (5 bases). The germline V gene encodes CDR1 SGHNT and CDR2 YYREEE (reference sequence). The CDR3 contains 14 residues. V lost 2 bases, J lost 1 base, and 10 bases lay in between. CDR3 bases: TGTGCCAGCAGCTTTCCAGGGAATTCCTACGAGCAGTACTTC. As protein: CASSFPGNSYEQYF.

The V call is TRBV27, the J call TRBJ1-4; TRBD1 is a possible D gene (6 bases). CDR1 is MNHEY and CDR2 is SMNVEV in the germline V gene (reference sequence). Trimming left V 7 bases short and J 7 bases short, with 10 bases between. The CDR3 runs 12 residues. CDR3 DNA: TGTGCCAGCACCTGGGGGCCTGAAAAACTGTTTTTT. Translation gives CASTWGPEKLFF. Supplemented by reference TRBV27 and TRBJ1-4, the full variable domain reads EAQVTQNPRYLITVTGKKLTVTCSQNMNHEYMSWYRQDPGLGLRQIYYSMNVEVTDKGDVPEGYKVSRKEKRNFPLILESPSPNQTSLYFCASTWGPEKLFFGSGTQLSVL.

This chain links TRBV27 with TRBJ1-6; TRBD1 is a possible D gene (5 bases). This CDR3 has 16 residues. Trimming pared 4 bases from V and 2 bases from J, leaving 12 bases between. Looked up from germline, CDR1 is MNHEY and CDR2 is SMNVEV (reference sequence). CDR3 residues: CASSSRGNAYNSPLHF. CDR3 in DNA: TGTGCCAGCAGTTCAAGGGGAAACGCCTATAATTCACCCCTCCACTTT.

The rearrangement links TRBV13 to TRBJ2-3; a weak D match, TRBD1 (5 bases). There are 11 residues in the CDR3. Germline lookup yields CDR1 PRHDT and CDR2 FYEKMQ (reference sequence). V was cut by 9 bases and J by 3 bases, with 7 bases left in between. The CDR3 DNA sequence: TGTGCCAGTGGGGCGACAGATACGCAGTATTTT. Protein: CASGATDTQYF.

This clone turned up a few times. The V call is TRBV5-8, the J call TRBJ1-5; D not resolved. This CDR3 is 15 amino acids long. The germline gives CDR1 SGHTS, CDR2 YDEGEE. V shed 1 base and J shed 1 base, with 9 bases lying between them. The CDR3 spells CASSLRGASNQPQHF. DNA for the CDR3: TGTGCCAGCAGCTTGAGAGGAGCCAGCAATCAGCCCCAGCATTTT.

A word on this clone: One end of the junction fails to match germline, which may point to a read error. V and J are TRBV7-7 and TRBJ2-3; 8 bases agree with TRBD2. The germline CDR1 and CDR2 sequences are SSHAT and FNYEAQ (reference sequence). This CDR3 spans 13 amino acids. The CDR3, as DNA: TGTGCCAGCAGCGAACGCCCGGGGGGGCGGGAGGACTTT. Protein: CASSERPGGREDF.

The J gene is TRBJ2-1, the V gene TRBV7-6; D remains ambiguous. The germline CDR1 and CDR2 sequences are SGHVS and FNYEAQ. V gave up 5 bases and J gave up 0 bases, with 14 bases separating them. CDR3 length: 16 amino acids. CDR3 nucleotide sequence: TGTGCCAGCAGCCCAGTCGTCCTGATCTCCTACAATGAGCAGTTCTTC. Residues: CASSPVVLISYNEQFF.

CDR3 in amino acids: CASSKAIWRALATNEKLFF. The CDR3 DNA sequence: TGTGCCAGCAGCAAAGCAATTTGGAGGGCTCTAGCGACTAATGAAAAACTGTTTTTT. This chain connects TRBV21-1 to TRBJ1-4. TRBV21-1 is termed a pseudogene. The CDR3 is 19 residues long.

V and J are TRBV5-1 and TRBJ2-7, with 8 positions matching TRBD2. The junction had 23 bases not matched to a gene; V was cut back by 2 bases and J by 7 bases. Germline CDR1 SGHRS, CDR2 YFSETQ. The CDR3 consists of 19 residues. The CDR3: CASSFPNSSGFPSGREQYF. The CDR3 coding sequence is TGCGCCAGCAGCTTTCCAAACTCTAGCGGGTTCCCCTCGGGTCGGGAGCAGTACTTC.

The chain carries TRBV9 and TRBJ2-3; D not resolved. V gave up 1 base and J gave up 1 base, with 10 bases separating them. Germline loops: CDR1 SGDLS, CDR2 YYNGEE. This CDR3 is built from 15 residues. The CDR3 nucleotides are TGTGCCAGCAGCGTATGGAGTAAGGGCACAGATACGCAGTATTTT. Protein product: CASSVWSKGTDTQYF.

V usage is TRBV7-3 and J usage is TRBJ1-2; TRBD1 might be the D (6 bases). The germline V gene encodes CDR1 SGHTA and CDR2 FQGTGA. This CDR3 contains 14 residues. Trimming stripped 5 bases from V and 5 bases from J, with 15 bases between. This chain's CDR3 is CASSTRQVRYGYTF. The CDR3 nucleotides read TGTGCCAGCAGCACTAGACAGGTACGGTATGGCTACACCTTC.

The chain uses TRBV6-5 and TRBJ2-5; 10 bases map to TRBD2. Germline loops: CDR1 MNHEY, CDR2 SVGAGI. CDR3 length: 14 amino acids. The J segment lost 0 bases and the V segment lost 6 bases, leaving 1 base of the junction unmatched. DNA for the CDR3: TGTGCCAGCAGGACTAGCGGGTACCAAGAGACCCAGTACTTC. The encoded protein is CASRTSGYQETQYF.

This clone was seen once. The CDR3 loop reads CASTSTGGAATGELFF. The CDR3, as DNA: TGTGCCAGTACTTCTACAGGGGGCGCGGCCACCGGGGAGCTGTTTTTT. This chain connects TRBV19 to TRBJ2-2; 9 nucleotides align to TRBD1. The CDR3 contains 16 residues. In germline, CDR1 is LNHDA, CDR2 SQIVND (reference sequence). Germline trimming cut 7 bases from V and 4 bases from J; bases unmatched to any gene: 10.

CDR3 region: CASSSVPGQQETQYF. CDR3 DNA: TGTGCCAGCAGCTCTGTCCCGGGACAGCAAGAGACCCAGTACTTC. The V and J genes are TRBV11-3 and TRBJ2-5, with 7 bases aligning to TRBD1. Germline CDR1 is SGHNT and CDR2 is YENEEA. V was clipped by 4 bases and J by 2 bases; unmatched bases: 7. The CDR3 runs to 15 residues.

The chain links TRBV28 to TRBJ2-7; 9 nucleotides match TRBD1. This CDR3 contains 16 residues. Germline V CDR1 and CDR2: MDHEN, SYDVKM. V dropped 6 bases and J dropped 1; count of bases not matched to a gene: 10. CDR3 protein: CASRGGSGQGSYEQYF. The CDR3, as DNA: TGTGCCAGCAGGGGGGGGTCGGGACAGGGTTCCTACGAGCAGTACTTC.

The chain couples TRBV5-1 to TRBJ2-2, with 12 bases identical to TRBD2. The CDR3 has 17 amino acids. Germline V CDR1 and CDR2: SGHRS, YFSETQ. V lost 4 bases and J lost 5; bases outside the gene matches: 9. CDR3 nucleotides: TGCGCCAGCAGCGCAGGGACTAGCGGGTTGGGGACCGGGGAGCTGTTTTTT. As protein: CASSAGTSGLGTGELFF.

The J gene is TRBJ2-1, the V gene TRBV7-9; D unresolved. CDR3 length: 14 residues. Trimming took 2 bases from V and 6 from J, leaving 11 bases between them. Germline lookup yields CDR1 SEHNR and CDR2 FQNEAQ (reference sequence). As DNA, the CDR3 is TGTGCCAGCAGCTTACTGAGCGCCGGCAATGAGCAGTTCTTC. Its protein is CASSLLSAGNEQFF.

The chain carries TRBV7-9 and TRBJ2-3, with TRBD2 matching 12 bases. The CDR3 sequence is 16 residues long. Germline V gene sequence: CDR1 SEHNR, CDR2 FQNEAQ (reference sequence). Germline trimming cut 6 bases from V and 5 bases from J; bases unmatched to any gene: 9. The CDR3 DNA reads as TGTGCCAGCAGTCCAGGACTAGCGGGAAGAGTAGATACGCAGTATTTT. It specifies CASSPGLAGRVDTQYF. The full variable domain, completed using reference TRBV7-9 and TRBJ2-3, is DTGVSQNPRHKITKRGQNVTFRCDPISEHNRLYWYRQTLGQGPEFLTYFQNEAQLEKSRLLSDRFSAERPKGSFSTLEIQRTEQGDSAMYLCASSPGLAGRVDTQYFGPGTRLTVL.

The V call is TRBV6-1, the J call TRBJ2-7; 9 positions agree with TRBD1. V gave up 7 bases and J gave up 6 bases; unmatched junction bases: 10. The CDR3 runs to 14 residues. The V gene's germline CDR1 is MNHNS and CDR2 SASEGT. Here the CDR3 reads CASKPGTGSFEQYF. The CDR3 nucleotides are TGTGCCAGCAAACCCGGGACAGGGTCATTCGAGCAGTACTTC.

The J gene is TRBJ2-7, the V gene TRBV11-1; TRBD1 aligns across 7 bases. V dropped 6 bases and J dropped 3; count of bases not matched to a gene: 5. CDR3 size: 13 residues. Per germline, CDR1 SGHAT and CDR2 FQDESV (reference sequence). CDR3 bases: TGTGCCAGCAGGAGGACAGGCGACTACGAGCAGTACTTC. Its translation is CASRRTGDYEQYF.

This rearrangement joins TRBV20-1 to TRBJ2-7; D is undetermined. The germline V gene has CDR1 DFQATT and CDR2 SNEGSKA (reference sequence). The CDR3 extends over 11 amino acids. CDR3 sequence: CRVVIGYEQYF. The CDR3 region has the DNA TGCAGAGTAGTGATCGGCTACGAGCAGTACTTC.

V usage is TRBV12-5 and J usage is TRBJ2-3; 8 bases are shared with TRBD1. The V segment lost 5 bases and the J segment 6 bases; nucleotides outside the gene matches: 7. Germline V gene lookup returns CDR1 LGHNT and CDR2 FRNRAP. The CDR3 consists of 14 residues. In DNA form, the CDR3 reads TGTGCTAGTGGTAGGGACAGGCCCTGGGATACGCAGTATTTT. Protein: CASGRDRPWDTQYF.